The 10 T cell receptor beta chains listed next were all sequenced from one sample in a study of blood T cell repertoires in COVID-19. TCRdb's table, derived via immunoSEQ multiplex PCR, lists solely in-frame clones and lacks some. Found here are about 280,000 clones, 85% of them singletons; the top ten hold 2% to 3%. The specimen sequenced was PBMCs or T cells enriched from blood (not recorded which). Receptor source: a woman in her forties or fifties who had recovered from COVID-19.

The V call is TRBV4-1, the J call TRBJ2-2; D not resolved. V was pared by 2 bases and J by 1 base, with 8 bases between. CDR3 size: 15 residues. The germline CDR1 and CDR2 sequences are MGHRA and YSYEKL. CDR3: CASSQQTRNTGELFF. CDR3 coding DNA: TGCGCCAGCAGCCAACAGACACGGAACACCGGGGAGCTGTTTTTT.

This chain connects TRBV4-3 to TRBJ1-2, with D maybe TRBD1 (5 bases). V lost 4 bases and J lost 5, with 17 bases in between. CDR1 and CDR2 (germline): LGHNA, YSLEER. The CDR3 sequence is 15 residues long. The CDR3 sequence is CASSLLIREGYGYTF. As DNA, the CDR3 is TGCGCCAGCAGCCTTCTGATCAGGGAAGGGTATGGCTACACCTTC.

The CDR3 spells CASSEGPGLGYTF. The CDR3 DNA reads as TGTGCCAGCAGTGAAGGCCCAGGGCTCGGCTACACCTTC. The rearrangement links TRBV6-1 to TRBJ1-2; D is perhaps TRBD1 (5 bases). CDR1 and CDR2 from the germline V gene are MNHNS and SASEGT. Trimming pared 1 base from V and 8 bases from J, leaving 11 bases between. The length of the CDR3 is 13 residues.

The chain couples TRBV5-1 to TRBJ2-5; possible D gene TRBD1, 6 bases. Germline CDR1 reads SGHRS; CDR2 reads YFSETQ. The CDR3 runs to 14 residues. The germline V and J ends were trimmed by 0 bases and 5 bases, with 11 bases remaining between them. The CDR3 is CASSLGDMWETQYF. In DNA, the CDR3 is TGCGCCAGCAGCTTGGGGGACATGTGGGAGACCCAGTACTTC. Full variable domain (rest looked up from reference TRBV5-1 and TRBJ2-5): KAGVTQTPRYLIKTRGQQVTLSCSPISGHRSVSWYQQTPGQGLQFLFEYFSETQRNKGNFPGRFSGRQFSNSRSEMNVSTLELGDSALYLCASSLGDMWETQYFGPGTRLLVL.

The chain joins TRBV5-1 to TRBJ1-1; possibly TRBD1 for D (6 bases). Germline-derived CDR1 and CDR2 are SGHRS and YFSETQ. This CDR3 region has 15 residues. V dropped 2 bases and J dropped 5 bases, with 16 bases sitting between them. The CDR3 DNA is TGCGCCAGCAGCTTCCAGGGGCCCAAGGTTACTGAAGCTTTCTTT. It yields the protein CASSFQGPKVTEAFF.

The chain employs TRBV11-2 and TRBJ1-5; D is unresolved. This CDR3 region has 15 residues. Germline V CDR1 and CDR2: SGHAT, FQNNGV. V was trimmed by 1 base and J by 4 bases, leaving 11 bases between them. The CDR3: CASSLGAGGNQPQHF. The CDR3 DNA reads TGTGCCAGCAGCTTAGGCGCAGGCGGGAATCAGCCCCAGCATTTT.

The genes are TRBV25-1 and TRBJ1-2; 9 bases line up with TRBD1. The CDR3 has 15 amino acids. Germline CDR1 reads MGHDK; CDR2 reads SYGVNS. The ends lost 6 bases at V and 5 bases at J; junction bases unmatched: 10. The CDR3 here is CASRPPAGQGYGYTF. DNA for the CDR3: TGTGCCAGCAGACCACCCGCGGGACAGGGATATGGCTACACCTTC.

J is TRBJ1-6 and V is TRBV27, with TRBD1 identical over 7 bases. The junction had 8 bases not matched to a gene; V was cut back by 8 bases and J by 4 bases. Germline CDR1 and CDR2: MNHEY and SMNVEV (reference sequence). This CDR3 has 15 amino acids. The CDR3 protein is CASAKGQRYNSPLHF. As DNA, the CDR3 is TGTGCCAGCGCAAAGGGACAGAGGTATAATTCACCCCTCCACTTT.

This clone was picked up one time. The rearrangement uses TRBV6-5 and TRBJ1-2; D gene unclear. The CDR3 consists of 14 residues. CDR1 and CDR2 (germline): MNHEY, SVGAGI. V was shortened by 5 bases and J by 2 bases, with 12 bases between the two germline ends. The CDR3, as DNA: TGTGCCAGCAGTCCCTTGAGGAGGAACTATGGCTACACCTTC. This codes for CASSPLRRNYGYTF.

The genes are TRBV7-8 and TRBJ2-2; TRBD2 agrees at 16 bases. After removal of 3 bases from V and 6 bases from J, the junction contained 16 bases not matched to a gene. CDR1 is SGHVS and CDR2 is FQNEAQ in the germline V gene. CDR3 size: 21 residues. The CDR3 reads CASSLRLPGLAGGPIAGELFF. The CDR3 DNA follows: TGTGCCAGCAGCTTGAGGCTACCGGGACTAGCGGGGGGGCCTATCGCCGGGGAGCTGTTTTTT.